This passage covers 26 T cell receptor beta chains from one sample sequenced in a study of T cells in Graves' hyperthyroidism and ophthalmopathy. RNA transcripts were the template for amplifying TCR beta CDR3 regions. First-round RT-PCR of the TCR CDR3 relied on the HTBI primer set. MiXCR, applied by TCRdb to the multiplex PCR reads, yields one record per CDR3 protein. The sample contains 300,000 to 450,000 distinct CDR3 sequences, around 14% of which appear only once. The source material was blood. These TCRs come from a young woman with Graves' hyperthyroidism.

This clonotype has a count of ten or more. DNA of the CDR3: TGTGCCAGCAGTTTAAGGGCAGCCGATATAACCTACGAGCAGTACTTC. This encodes CASSLRAADITYEQYF. V and J are TRBV12-3 or TRBV12-4 and TRBJ2-7; no definite D call. CDR3 length equals 16 residues. Trimming shortened V by 2 bases and J by 2 bases, and 16 bases separated the two germline ends.

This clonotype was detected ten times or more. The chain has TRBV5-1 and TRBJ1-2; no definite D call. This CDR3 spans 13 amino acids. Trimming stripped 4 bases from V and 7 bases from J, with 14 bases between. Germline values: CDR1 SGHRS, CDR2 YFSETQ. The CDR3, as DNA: TGCGCCAGCAGCCCCATATCAGGTTTTGGCTACACCTTC. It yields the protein CASSPISGFGYTF.

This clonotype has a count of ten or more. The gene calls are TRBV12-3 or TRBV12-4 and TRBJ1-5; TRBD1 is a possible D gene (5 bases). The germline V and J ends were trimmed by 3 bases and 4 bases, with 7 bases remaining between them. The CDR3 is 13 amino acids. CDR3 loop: CASSFRENQPQHF. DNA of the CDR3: TGTGCCAGCAGTTTCAGGGAAAATCAGCCCCAGCATTTT.

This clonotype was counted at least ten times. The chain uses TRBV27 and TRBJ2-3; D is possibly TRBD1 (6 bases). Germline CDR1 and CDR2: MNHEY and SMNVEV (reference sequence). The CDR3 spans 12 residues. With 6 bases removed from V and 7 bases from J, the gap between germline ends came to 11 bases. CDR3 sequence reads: CASRTGPYTQYF. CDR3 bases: TGTGCCAGCAGGACAGGACCCTATACGCAGTATTTT.

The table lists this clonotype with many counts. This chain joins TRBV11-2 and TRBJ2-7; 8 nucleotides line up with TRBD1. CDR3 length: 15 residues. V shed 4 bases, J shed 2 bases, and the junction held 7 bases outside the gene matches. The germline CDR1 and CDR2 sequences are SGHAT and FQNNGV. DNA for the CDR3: TGTGCCAGCAGCTCCCGACAGGGGAGGCCCTACGAGCAGTACTTC. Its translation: CASSSRQGRPYEQYF. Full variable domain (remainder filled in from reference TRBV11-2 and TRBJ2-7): EAGVAQSPRYKIIEKRQSVAFWCNPISGHATLYWYQQILGQGPKLLIQFQNNGVVDDSQLPKDRFSAERLKGVDSTLKIQPAKLEDSAVYLCASSSRQGRPYEQYFGPGTRLTVT.

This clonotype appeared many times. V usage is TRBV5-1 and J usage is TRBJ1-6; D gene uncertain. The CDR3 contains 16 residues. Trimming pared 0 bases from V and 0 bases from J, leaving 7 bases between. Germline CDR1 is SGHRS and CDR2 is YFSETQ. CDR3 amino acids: CASSLGRDSYNSPLHF. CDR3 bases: TGCGCCAGCAGCTTGGGCCGGGACTCCTATAATTCACCCCTCCACTTT.

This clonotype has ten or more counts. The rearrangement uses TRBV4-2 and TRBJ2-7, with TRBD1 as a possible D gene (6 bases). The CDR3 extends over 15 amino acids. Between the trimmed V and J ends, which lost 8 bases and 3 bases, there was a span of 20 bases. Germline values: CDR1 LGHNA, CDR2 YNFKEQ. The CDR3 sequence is CASGQAQGTSYEQYF. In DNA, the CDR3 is TGTGCCAGCGGACAAGCCCAGGGGACAAGCTACGAGCAGTACTTC.

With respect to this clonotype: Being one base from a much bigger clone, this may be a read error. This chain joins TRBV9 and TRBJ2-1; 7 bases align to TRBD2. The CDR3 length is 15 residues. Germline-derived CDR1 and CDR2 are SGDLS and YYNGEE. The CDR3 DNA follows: TGTGCCAGCAGCGTAGGCGGGAGTACCTACAATGAGCAGCTCTTC. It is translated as CASSVGGSTYNEQLF.

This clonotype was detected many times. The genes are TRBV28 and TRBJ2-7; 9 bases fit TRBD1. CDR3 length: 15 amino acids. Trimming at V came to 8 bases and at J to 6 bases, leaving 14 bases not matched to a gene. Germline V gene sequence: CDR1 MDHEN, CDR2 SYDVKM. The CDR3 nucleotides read TGTGCCAGCTCACGCCGGGACAGGGCCGGAGGCGAGCAGTACTTC. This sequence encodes CASSRRDRAGGEQYF.

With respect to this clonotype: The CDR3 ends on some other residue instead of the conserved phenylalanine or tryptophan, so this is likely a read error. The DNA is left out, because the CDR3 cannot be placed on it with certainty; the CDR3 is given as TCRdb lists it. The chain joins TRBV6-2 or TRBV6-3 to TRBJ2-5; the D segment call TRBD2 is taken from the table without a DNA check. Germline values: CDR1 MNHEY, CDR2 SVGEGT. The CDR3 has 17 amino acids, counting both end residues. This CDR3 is CASRDRGKTSGSETRYV.

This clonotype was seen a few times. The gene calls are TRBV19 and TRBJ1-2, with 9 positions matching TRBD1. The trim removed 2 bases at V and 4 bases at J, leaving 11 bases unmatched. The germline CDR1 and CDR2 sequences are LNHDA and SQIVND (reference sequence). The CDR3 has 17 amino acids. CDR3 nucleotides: TGTGCCAGTAGTATACGGGACAGGGTGTCCCCAGTCTATGGCTACACCTTC. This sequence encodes CASSIRDRVSPVYGYTF.

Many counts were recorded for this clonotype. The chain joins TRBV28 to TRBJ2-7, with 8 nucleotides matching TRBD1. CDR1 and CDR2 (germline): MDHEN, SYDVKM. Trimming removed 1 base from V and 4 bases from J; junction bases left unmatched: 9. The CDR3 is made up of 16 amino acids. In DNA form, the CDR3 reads TGTGCCAGCAGTTTATCCGGGCAGGGGGCGCCGTACGAGCAGTACTTC. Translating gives CASSLSGQGAPYEQYF. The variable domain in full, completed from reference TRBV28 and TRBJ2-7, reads DVKVTQSSRYLVKRTGEKVFLECVQDMDHENMFWYRQDPGLGLRLIYFSYDVKMKEKGDIPEGYSVSREKKERFSLILESASTNQTSMYLCASSLSGQGAPYEQYFGPGTRLTVT.

CDR3 sequence reads: CASDLSTSYNSPLHF. In DNA, the CDR3 is TGTGCCAGCGACCTGTCGACCTCCTATAATTCACCCCTCCACTTT. The chain has TRBV3-1 and TRBJ1-6; no firm D call. This CDR3 is built from 15 residues. Deletions cut 8 bases from V and 0 bases from J, with 11 bases between. Germline V gene lookup returns CDR1 LGHDT and CDR2 YNNKEL (reference sequence).

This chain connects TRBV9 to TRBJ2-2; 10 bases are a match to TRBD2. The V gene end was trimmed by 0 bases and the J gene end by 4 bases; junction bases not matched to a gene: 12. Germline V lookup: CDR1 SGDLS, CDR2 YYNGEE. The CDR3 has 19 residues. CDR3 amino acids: CASSVGLAGAVRVTGELFF. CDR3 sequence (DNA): TGTGCCAGCAGCGTAGGTCTAGCGGGGGCCGTCCGGGTCACCGGGGAGCTGTTTTTT.

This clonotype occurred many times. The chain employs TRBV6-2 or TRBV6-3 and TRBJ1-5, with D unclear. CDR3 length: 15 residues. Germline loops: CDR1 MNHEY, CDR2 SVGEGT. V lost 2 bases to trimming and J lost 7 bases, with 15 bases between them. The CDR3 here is CASSYLGWQGQPQHF. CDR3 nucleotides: TGTGCCAGCAGTTACCTGGGTTGGCAAGGCCAGCCCCAGCATTTT.

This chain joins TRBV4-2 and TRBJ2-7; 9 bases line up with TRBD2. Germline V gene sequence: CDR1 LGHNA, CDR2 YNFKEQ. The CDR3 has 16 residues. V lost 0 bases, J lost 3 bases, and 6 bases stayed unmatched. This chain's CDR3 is CASSQEESSGGYEQYF. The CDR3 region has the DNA TGTGCCAGCAGCCAAGAAGAGAGTAGCGGGGGCTACGAGCAGTACTTC.

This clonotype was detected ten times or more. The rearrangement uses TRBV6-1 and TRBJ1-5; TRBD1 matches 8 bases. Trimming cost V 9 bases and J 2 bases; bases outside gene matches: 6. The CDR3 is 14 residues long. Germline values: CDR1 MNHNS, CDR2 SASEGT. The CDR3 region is CASTQGVGNQPQHF. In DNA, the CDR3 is TGTGCCAGTACACAGGGGGTGGGCAATCAGCCCCAGCATTTT.

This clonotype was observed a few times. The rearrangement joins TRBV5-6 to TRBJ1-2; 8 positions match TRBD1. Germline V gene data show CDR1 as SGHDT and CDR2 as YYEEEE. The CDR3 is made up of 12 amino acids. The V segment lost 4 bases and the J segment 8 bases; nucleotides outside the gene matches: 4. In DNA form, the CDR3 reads TGTGCCAGCAGCCCAGGGGGCCCCGGCTACACCTTC. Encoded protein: CASSPGGPGYTF.

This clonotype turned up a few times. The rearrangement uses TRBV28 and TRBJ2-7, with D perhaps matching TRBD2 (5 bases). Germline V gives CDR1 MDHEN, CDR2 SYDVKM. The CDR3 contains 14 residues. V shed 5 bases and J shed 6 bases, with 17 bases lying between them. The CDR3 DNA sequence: TGTGCCAGCAGTCCCGGACTGGAAGCCTGCGAGCAGTACTTC. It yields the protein CASSPGLEACEQYF.

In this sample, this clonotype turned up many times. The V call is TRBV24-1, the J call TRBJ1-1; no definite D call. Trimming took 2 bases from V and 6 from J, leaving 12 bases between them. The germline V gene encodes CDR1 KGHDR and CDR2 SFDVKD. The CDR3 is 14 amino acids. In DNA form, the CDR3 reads TGTGCCACCAGTGATTCCCTTTTCGGGGCTGAAGCTTTCTTT. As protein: CATSDSLFGAEAFF.

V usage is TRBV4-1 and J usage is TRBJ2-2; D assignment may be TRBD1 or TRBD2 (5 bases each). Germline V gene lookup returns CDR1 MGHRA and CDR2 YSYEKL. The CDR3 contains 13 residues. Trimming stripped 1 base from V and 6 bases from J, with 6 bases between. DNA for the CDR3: TGCGCCAGCAGCCAAGTGGGGGCCGGGGAGCTGTTTTTT. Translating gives CASSQVGAGELFF.

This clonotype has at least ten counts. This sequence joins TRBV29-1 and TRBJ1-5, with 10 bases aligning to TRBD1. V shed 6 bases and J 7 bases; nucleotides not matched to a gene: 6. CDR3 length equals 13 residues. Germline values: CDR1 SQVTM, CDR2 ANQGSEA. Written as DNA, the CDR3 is TGCAGCGTCGGGACAGGGGTCAACCAGCCCCAGCATTTT. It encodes CSVGTGVNQPQHF.

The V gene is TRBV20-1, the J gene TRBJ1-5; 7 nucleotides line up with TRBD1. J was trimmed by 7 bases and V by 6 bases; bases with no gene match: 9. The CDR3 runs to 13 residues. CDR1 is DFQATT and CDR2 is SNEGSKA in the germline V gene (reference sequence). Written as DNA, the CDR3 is TGCAGTGCCCTGACAGGGTCGGGGCAGCCCCAGCATTTT. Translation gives CSALTGSGQPQHF.

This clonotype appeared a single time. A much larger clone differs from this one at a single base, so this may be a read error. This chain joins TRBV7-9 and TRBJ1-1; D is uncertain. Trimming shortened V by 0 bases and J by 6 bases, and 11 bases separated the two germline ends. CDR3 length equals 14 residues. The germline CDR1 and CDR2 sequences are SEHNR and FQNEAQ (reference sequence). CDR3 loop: CASSLALERAEAFF. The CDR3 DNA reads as TGTGCCAGCAGCTTAGCGTTGGAGAGGGCTGAAGCTTTCTTT.

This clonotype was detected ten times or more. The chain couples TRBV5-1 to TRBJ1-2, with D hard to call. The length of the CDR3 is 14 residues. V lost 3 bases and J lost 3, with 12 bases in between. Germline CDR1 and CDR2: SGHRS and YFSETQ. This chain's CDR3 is CASSSLTNYYGYTF. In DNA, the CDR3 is TGCGCCAGCAGCTCGCTCACCAACTACTATGGCTACACCTTC.

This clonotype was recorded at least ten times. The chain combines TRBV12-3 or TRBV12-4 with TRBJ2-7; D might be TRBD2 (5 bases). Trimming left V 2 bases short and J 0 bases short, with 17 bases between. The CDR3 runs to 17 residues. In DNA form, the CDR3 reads TGTGCCAGCAGTTTATTCCGGACGGTGGGGAGCTCCTACGAGCAGTACTTC. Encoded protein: CASSLFRTVGSSYEQYF.